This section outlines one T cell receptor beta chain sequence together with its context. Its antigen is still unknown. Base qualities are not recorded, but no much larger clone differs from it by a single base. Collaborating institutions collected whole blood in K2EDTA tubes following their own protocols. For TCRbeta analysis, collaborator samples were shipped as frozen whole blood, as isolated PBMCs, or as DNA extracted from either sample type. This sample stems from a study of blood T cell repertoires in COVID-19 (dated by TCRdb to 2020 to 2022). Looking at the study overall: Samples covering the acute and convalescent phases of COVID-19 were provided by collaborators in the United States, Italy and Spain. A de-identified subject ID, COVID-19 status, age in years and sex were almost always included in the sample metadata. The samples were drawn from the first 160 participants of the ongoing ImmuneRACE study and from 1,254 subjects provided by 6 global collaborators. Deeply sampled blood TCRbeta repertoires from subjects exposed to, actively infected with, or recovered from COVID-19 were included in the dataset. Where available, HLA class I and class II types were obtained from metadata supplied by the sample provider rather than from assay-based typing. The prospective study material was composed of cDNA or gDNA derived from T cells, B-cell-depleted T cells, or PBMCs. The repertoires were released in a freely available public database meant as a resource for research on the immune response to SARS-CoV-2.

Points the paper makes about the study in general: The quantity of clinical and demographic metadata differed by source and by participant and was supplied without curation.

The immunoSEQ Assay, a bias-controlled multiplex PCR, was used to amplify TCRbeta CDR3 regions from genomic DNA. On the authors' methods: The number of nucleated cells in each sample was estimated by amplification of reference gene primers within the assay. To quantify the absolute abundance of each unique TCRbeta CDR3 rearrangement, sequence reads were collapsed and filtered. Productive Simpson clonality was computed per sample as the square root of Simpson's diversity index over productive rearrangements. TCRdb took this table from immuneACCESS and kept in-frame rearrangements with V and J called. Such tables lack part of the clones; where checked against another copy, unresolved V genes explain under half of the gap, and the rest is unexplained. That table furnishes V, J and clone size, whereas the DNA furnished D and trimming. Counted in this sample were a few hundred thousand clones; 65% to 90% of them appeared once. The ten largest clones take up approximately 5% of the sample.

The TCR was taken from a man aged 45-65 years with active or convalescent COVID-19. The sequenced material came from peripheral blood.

Here is the DNA: TGCGCCAGCAGCACCGGGACAGGGGATTATGGCTACACCTTC. It translates to CASSTGTGDYGYTF. The V gene is TRBV5-1 and the J gene is TRBJ1-2; the junction holds 10 bases that match TRBD1. The CDR3 runs 14 residues from the cysteine to the phenylalanine. Solely the CDR3 DNA is kept, with 42 bases framed from the first base. CDR1 is given as SGHRS and CDR2 as YFSETQ, both from the germline V gene. Trimmed from V: 4 bases; trimmed from J: 5 bases; junction bases lacking a gene match: 5.